What follows are 27 T cell receptor beta chains derived from one specimen sequenced in a study of T cell responses to AZD1222 COVID-19 vaccine. Profiling relied on immunoSEQ multiplex PCR, and the TCRdb table lists in-frame clones only, not all of them. The profile shows 90,000 or so clones, 70% to 90% of them singletons. Sequenced here: peripheral blood, sampled on day 0 of AZD1222 vaccination. These receptors were taken from an adult in good health.

This sequence joins TRBV7-8 and TRBJ1-2; D unclear. CDR3 length: 16 amino acids. Per germline, CDR1 SGHVS and CDR2 FQNEAQ. Trimming removed 5 bases at V and 3 bases at J, with 19 bases between. The CDR3, as DNA: TGTGCCAGCAGCCGTTCTTTCGTGACTGGGGACTATGGCTACACCTTC. Protein product: CASSRSFVTGDYGYTF.

This clone was recorded once. The chain couples TRBV14 to TRBJ2-7; D might be TRBD1 (6 bases). Germline V gives CDR1 SGHDN, CDR2 FVKESK. V lost 4 bases, J lost 0 bases, and 13 bases lay in between. The CDR3 extends over 15 amino acids. The CDR3 DNA reads as TGTGCCAGCAGCCTCCTAACAGGGCCCTCCTACGAGCAGTACTTC. Protein: CASSLLTGPSYEQYF.

This clone was seen a handful of times. The chain employs TRBV10-3 and TRBJ1-1; no clear D. CDR3 length: 13 amino acids. In germline, CDR1 is ENHRY, CDR2 SYGVKD. Trimming took off 4 bases at V and 3 bases at J, with 9 bases between the two ends. This CDR3 is CAISVAEDTEAFF. CDR3 nucleotide sequence: TGTGCCATCAGTGTCGCTGAGGACACTGAAGCTTTCTTT.

The chain uses TRBV10-1 and TRBJ1-1; the D is unclear. This CDR3 has 13 amino acids. Germline CDR1 and CDR2: WNHNN and SYGVQD (reference sequence). Between the trimmed V and J ends, which lost 0 bases and 2 bases, there was a span of 4 bases. As DNA, the CDR3 is TGCGCCAGCAGTGAGTCGTTAAACACTGAAGCTTTCTTT. This encodes CASSESLNTEAFF.

The chain employs TRBV12-3 or TRBV12-4 and TRBJ1-1; the D is unclear. V was trimmed by 3 bases and J by 5 bases, leaving 10 bases between them. The CDR3 contains 13 residues. DNA of the CDR3: TGTGCCAGCAGTTTGGTCGCCGGAACTGAAGCTTTCTTT. Translating gives CASSLVAGTEAFF.

The V and J genes are TRBV9 and TRBJ2-7; D unclear. CDR3 length equals 14 residues. Germline V CDR1 and CDR2: SGDLS, YYNGEE. Trimming took off 1 base at V and 5 bases at J, with 13 bases between the two ends. For the CDR3, the DNA is TGTGCCAGCAGCGTATTCGGGCAGGACGACGAGCAGTACTTC. Translated, it gives CASSVFGQDDEQYF.

This chain links TRBV12-3 or TRBV12-4 with TRBJ1-2; D ambiguous. V was clipped by 5 bases and J by 3 bases, with 10 bases between them. This CDR3 region has 13 residues. CDR3 DNA sequence: TGTGCCAGCAGTCCCCTCACGCACTATGGCTACACCTTC. Protein: CASSPLTHYGYTF.

The V and J genes are TRBV4-3 and TRBJ2-6; no firm D call. Trimming stripped 0 bases from V and 0 bases from J, with 9 bases between. Looked up from germline, CDR1 is LGHNA and CDR2 is YSLEER. This CDR3 comprises 17 residues. The CDR3 DNA is TGCGCCAGCAGCCAAGATCTCGGATACTCTGGGGCCAACGTCCTGACTTTC. This gives the protein CASSQDLGYSGANVLTF.

The CDR3 nucleotides read TGTGCCAGCAGCTCCCCGACAGGCACAGATACGCAGTATTTT. Protein product: CASSSPTGTDTQYF. The genes are TRBV7-3 and TRBJ2-3, with D tentatively TRBD1 (5 bases). This CDR3 region has 14 residues. Germline values: CDR1 SGHTA, CDR2 FQGTGA. The V end lost 4 bases, the J end lost 1 base, and 9 bases lay between the germline ends.

The rearrangement joins TRBV6-2 or TRBV6-3 to TRBJ1-1; D possibly corresponds to TRBD1 (6 bases). CDR1 is MNHEY, CDR2 SVGEGT, per germline. CDR3 length: 16 amino acids. V gave up 3 bases and J gave up 4 bases, with 18 bases separating them. The CDR3 nucleotides are TGTGCCAGCAGTTATGGGGGGGCCGGGAGGACCACTGAAGCTTTCTTT. This encodes CASSYGGAGRTTEAFF.

This clone was seen a single time. The chain uses TRBV11-2 and TRBJ2-1; TRBD2 matches at 9 bases. V trimming: 3 bases; J trimming: 3 bases; junction bases outside the gene matches: 3. CDR3 length: 15 amino acids. Germline CDR1 and CDR2: SGHAT and FQNNGV. DNA for the CDR3: TGTGCCAGCAGCTTGTCAGCGGGAGGCTACAATGAGCAGTTCTTC. It specifies CASSLSAGGYNEQFF.

V usage is TRBV7-9 and J usage is TRBJ2-1; 10 nucleotides align to TRBD2. With V trimmed by 1 base and J by 3 bases, 3 bases remained unmatched. CDR1 is SEHNR, CDR2 FQNEAQ, per germline (reference sequence). The CDR3 has 16 residues. CDR3 sequence reads: CASSLGLAGVYNEQFF. In DNA form, the CDR3 reads TGTGCCAGCAGCTTAGGGCTAGCGGGAGTCTACAATGAGCAGTTCTTC. Full variable domain (rest looked up from reference TRBV7-9 and TRBJ2-1): DTGVSQNPRHKITKRGQNVTFRCDPISEHNRLYWYRQTLGQGPEFLTYFQNEAQLEKSRLLSDRFSAERPKGSFSTLEIQRTEQGDSAMYLCASSLGLAGVYNEQFFGPGTRLTVL.

With respect to this clone: Within the sample, other DNA sequences also encode this same CDR3. The chain is built from TRBV7-9 and TRBJ2-7; 7 bases are a match to TRBD1. The germline gives CDR1 SEHNR, CDR2 FQNEAQ (reference sequence). With 2 bases clipped from V and 4 bases from J, the junction kept 5 bases outside the gene matches. The CDR3 extends over 14 amino acids. The CDR3 coding sequence is TGTGCCAGCAGCTTAAGTACAGGGGAATACGAGCAGTACTTC. It encodes CASSLSTGEYEQYF.

This sequence joins TRBV5-4 and TRBJ2-3; 7 nucleotides line up with TRBD2. Germline assignment: CDR1 SGHNT and CDR2 YYREEE (reference sequence). V shed 0 bases, J shed 6 bases, and the junction held 7 bases outside the gene matches. The CDR3 length is 15 residues. The chain's CDR3 is CASSLGGSSADTQYF. The CDR3 bases are TGTGCCAGCAGCTTGGGCGGGAGCAGCGCGGATACGCAGTATTTT.

This chain uses TRBV7-8 with TRBJ1-2, with D perhaps TRBD1 (5 bases). The CDR3 runs to 13 residues. The germline gives CDR1 SGHVS, CDR2 FQNEAQ. V lost 2 bases and J 4 bases, leaving 8 bases between the germline ends. CDR3 coding DNA: TGTGCCAGCAGCTTATGGGGCCCCTATGGCTACACCTTC. Amino acids: CASSLWGPYGYTF. Drawing the rest from reference TRBV7-8 and TRBJ1-2, the complete variable domain is GAGVSQSPRYKVAKRGQDVALRCDPISGHVSLFWYQQALGQGPEFLTYFQNEAQLDKSGLPSDRFFAERPEGSVSTLKIQRTQQEDSAVYLCASSLWGPYGYTFGSGTRLTVV.

V usage is TRBV28 and J usage is TRBJ1-5; 10 nucleotides line up with TRBD1. The trim removed 9 bases at V and 6 bases at J, leaving 23 bases unmatched. The CDR3 is 19 residues long. The germline V gene encodes CDR1 MDHEN and CDR2 SYDVKM. The CDR3 bases are TGTGCCAGTTGGGAAACGCCGGGACAGGGGTCGGGTGGAGGTCAGCCCCAGCATTTT. Amino acids: CASWETPGQGSGGGQPQHF.

This chain connects TRBV4-2 to TRBJ2-1; 10 positions match TRBD2. The trim removed 1 base at V and 3 bases at J, leaving 6 bases unmatched. This CDR3 is built from 17 residues. Germline-derived CDR1 and CDR2 are LGHNA and YNFKEQ. CDR3 loop: CASSQGSLAGHYNEQFF. The CDR3 nucleotides read TGTGCCAGCAGCCAAGGTTCACTAGCGGGGCACTACAATGAGCAGTTCTTC.

The rearrangement links TRBV6-5 to TRBJ2-1; 9 bases map to TRBD2. The CDR3 spans 15 residues. Per the germline V gene, CDR1 is MNHEY and CDR2 is SVGAGI. V lost 6 bases to trimming and J lost 0 bases; unmatched junction nucleotides: 3. Here the CDR3 DNA reads TGTGCCAGCAGAATTAGCGGGAGCTCCTACAATGAGCAGTTCTTC. Protein sequence: CASRISGSSYNEQFF.

The chain uses TRBV5-6 and TRBJ2-2; 9 bases fit TRBD2. The CDR3 loop spans 17 amino acids. The germline V gene has CDR1 SGHDT and CDR2 YYEEEE. V was clipped by 2 bases and J by 1 base; unmatched bases: 6. CDR3 sequence: CASSFRSTSGNTGELFF. CDR3 nucleotides: TGTGCCAGCAGCTTCCGGTCGACTAGCGGGAACACCGGGGAGCTGTTTTTT.

V is TRBV6-5 and J is TRBJ1-1, with 10 bases identical to TRBD1. Germline V lookup: CDR1 MNHEY, CDR2 SVGAGI. The J segment lost 6 bases and the V segment lost 0 bases, leaving 4 bases of the junction unmatched. This CDR3 spans 15 amino acids. The DNA for the CDR3 is TGTGCCAGCAGTTACTCGAGAGGGACAGGGGCTGAAGCTTTCTTT. It yields the protein CASSYSRGTGAEAFF.

The chain carries TRBV4-3 and TRBJ2-1, with D unclear. Looked up from germline, CDR1 is LGHNA and CDR2 is YSLEER. The CDR3 spans 12 residues. V lost 0 bases and J 10 bases, leaving 7 bases between the germline ends. For the CDR3, the DNA is TGCGCCAGCAGCCAAGAAGCACGGGAGCAGTTCTTC. Its translation: CASSQEAREQFF.

This clone was detected once. This chain joins TRBV5-1 and TRBJ2-7; D remains ambiguous. V was clipped by 1 base and J by 4 bases, with 12 bases between them. Germline values: CDR1 SGHRS, CDR2 YFSETQ. The CDR3 consists of 14 residues. The CDR3: CASSLSVNRYEQYF. The CDR3 coding sequence is TGCGCCAGCAGCTTGAGTGTCAACCGGTACGAGCAGTACTTC.

This chain links TRBV5-1 with TRBJ1-3; D perhaps matches TRBD1 (6 bases). Germline CDR1 SGHRS, CDR2 YFSETQ. The germline V and J ends were trimmed by 1 base and 1 base, with 9 bases remaining between them. This CDR3 comprises 15 residues. CDR3 protein: CASSLRGASGNTIYF. The CDR3 DNA sequence: TGCGCCAGCAGCTTGCGGGGGGCATCTGGAAACACCATATATTTT.

The chain has TRBV10-1 and TRBJ2-3; TRBD2 aligns across 8 bases. This CDR3 has 16 amino acids. CDR1 and CDR2 (germline): WNHNN, SYGVQD (reference sequence). J lost 1 base, V lost 6 bases, and 9 bases had no gene match. The CDR3: CASSRQRELGTDTQYF. DNA for the CDR3: TGCGCCAGCAGCCGGCAGCGGGAGTTAGGCACAGATACGCAGTATTTT.

The chain has TRBV5-8 and TRBJ1-4, with D possibly TRBD1 on 6 matching bases. The CDR3 is 15 residues long. Germline V gives CDR1 SGHTS, CDR2 YDEGEE. The V and J ends lost 2 bases and 6 bases respectively, with 14 bases between them. The CDR3 sequence is CASSFEGRGDEKLFF. The CDR3 nucleotides are TGTGCCAGCAGCTTTGAGGGCAGGGGCGATGAAAAACTGTTTTTT.

V gene TRBV14 combines with J gene TRBJ2-2, with 9 bases fitting TRBD1. The germline gives CDR1 SGHDN, CDR2 FVKESK. With 5 bases clipped from V and 6 bases from J, the junction kept 4 bases outside the gene matches. CDR3 length: 14 residues. Here the CDR3 DNA reads TGTGCCAGCAGCTTATGGACAGGGGCCGGGGAGCTGTTTTTT. Its translation is CASSLWTGAGELFF. Complete variable domain (other parts from reference TRBV14 and TRBJ2-2): EAGVTQFPSHSVIEKGQTVTLRCDPISGHDNLYWYRRVMGKEIKFLLHFVKESKQDESGMPNNRFLAERTGGTYSTLKVQPAELEDSGVYFCASSLWTGAGELFFGEGSRLTVL.

The chain is built from TRBV6-1 and TRBJ2-7; 7 bases are a match to TRBD2. In germline, CDR1 is MNHNS, CDR2 SASEGT. Trimming at V came to 0 bases and at J to 3 bases, leaving 2 bases not matched to a gene. The CDR3 has 14 residues. CDR3 sequence reads: CASSEARGSYEQYF. CDR3 nucleotides: TGTGCCAGCAGTGAAGCGCGGGGGAGCTACGAGCAGTACTTC.